The 5 T cell receptor beta chains below were found in one sample sequenced in a study of blood T cell repertoires in COVID-19. Assay used: immunoSEQ multiplex PCR; TCRdb lists only in-frame clones, some missing. This table holds about 98,000 clones, 86% found once. Input material: peripheral blood. The receptors were sampled from a man between 50 and 59 years old with acute or convalescent COVID-19.

The chain has TRBV27 and TRBJ2-7; 9 positions match TRBD1. This CDR3 contains 16 residues. V lost 5 bases and J lost 1; bases outside the gene matches: 9. Germline CDR1 is MNHEY and CDR2 is SMNVEV (reference sequence). The CDR3 nucleotides read TGTGCCAGCAGTACTGGACAGGGGCCTTCGTCCTACGAGCAGTACTTC. Its translation: CASSTGQGPSSYEQYF.

This sequence joins TRBV27 and TRBJ2-7; possibly TRBD1 for D (5 bases). The CDR3 is 15 amino acids. V lost 0 bases and J lost 0, with 9 bases in between. Germline CDR1 MNHEY, CDR2 SMNVEV (reference sequence). The CDR3 loop reads CASSLSYRHSYEQYF. CDR3 sequence (DNA): TGTGCCAGCAGTTTATCTTACAGGCACTCCTACGAGCAGTACTTC.

This rearrangement joins TRBV7-9 to TRBJ1-4, with 7 bases that match TRBD1. Germline lookup yields CDR1 SEHNR and CDR2 FQNEAQ (reference sequence). V trimming: 3 bases; J trimming: 5 bases; junction bases outside the gene matches: 3. This CDR3 region has 14 residues. The CDR3 protein is CASSLGQINEKLFF. The CDR3 bases are TGTGCCAGCAGCTTGGGACAGATAAATGAAAAACTGTTTTTT.

The chain has TRBV7-8 and TRBJ2-1; TRBD2 agrees at 8 bases. J gave up 12 bases and V 5 bases, and 12 bases lay outside the gene matches. Germline V gene sequence: CDR1 SGHVS, CDR2 FQNEAQ. The CDR3 consists of 14 residues. CDR3 bases: TGTGCCAGCAGCCGCGGAGCGGGGGCTATTAGGCAGTTCTTC. Its translation is CASSRGAGAIRQFF.

The chain is built from TRBV5-4 and TRBJ2-2; no clear D gene. The germline V gene has CDR1 SGHNT and CDR2 YYREEE (reference sequence). Trimming shortened V by 1 base and J by 1 base, and 5 bases separated the two germline ends. The CDR3 consists of 14 residues. The DNA for the CDR3 is TGTGCCAGCAGCTTGACTGAGAACACCGGGGAGCTGTTTTTT. This encodes CASSLTENTGELFF.